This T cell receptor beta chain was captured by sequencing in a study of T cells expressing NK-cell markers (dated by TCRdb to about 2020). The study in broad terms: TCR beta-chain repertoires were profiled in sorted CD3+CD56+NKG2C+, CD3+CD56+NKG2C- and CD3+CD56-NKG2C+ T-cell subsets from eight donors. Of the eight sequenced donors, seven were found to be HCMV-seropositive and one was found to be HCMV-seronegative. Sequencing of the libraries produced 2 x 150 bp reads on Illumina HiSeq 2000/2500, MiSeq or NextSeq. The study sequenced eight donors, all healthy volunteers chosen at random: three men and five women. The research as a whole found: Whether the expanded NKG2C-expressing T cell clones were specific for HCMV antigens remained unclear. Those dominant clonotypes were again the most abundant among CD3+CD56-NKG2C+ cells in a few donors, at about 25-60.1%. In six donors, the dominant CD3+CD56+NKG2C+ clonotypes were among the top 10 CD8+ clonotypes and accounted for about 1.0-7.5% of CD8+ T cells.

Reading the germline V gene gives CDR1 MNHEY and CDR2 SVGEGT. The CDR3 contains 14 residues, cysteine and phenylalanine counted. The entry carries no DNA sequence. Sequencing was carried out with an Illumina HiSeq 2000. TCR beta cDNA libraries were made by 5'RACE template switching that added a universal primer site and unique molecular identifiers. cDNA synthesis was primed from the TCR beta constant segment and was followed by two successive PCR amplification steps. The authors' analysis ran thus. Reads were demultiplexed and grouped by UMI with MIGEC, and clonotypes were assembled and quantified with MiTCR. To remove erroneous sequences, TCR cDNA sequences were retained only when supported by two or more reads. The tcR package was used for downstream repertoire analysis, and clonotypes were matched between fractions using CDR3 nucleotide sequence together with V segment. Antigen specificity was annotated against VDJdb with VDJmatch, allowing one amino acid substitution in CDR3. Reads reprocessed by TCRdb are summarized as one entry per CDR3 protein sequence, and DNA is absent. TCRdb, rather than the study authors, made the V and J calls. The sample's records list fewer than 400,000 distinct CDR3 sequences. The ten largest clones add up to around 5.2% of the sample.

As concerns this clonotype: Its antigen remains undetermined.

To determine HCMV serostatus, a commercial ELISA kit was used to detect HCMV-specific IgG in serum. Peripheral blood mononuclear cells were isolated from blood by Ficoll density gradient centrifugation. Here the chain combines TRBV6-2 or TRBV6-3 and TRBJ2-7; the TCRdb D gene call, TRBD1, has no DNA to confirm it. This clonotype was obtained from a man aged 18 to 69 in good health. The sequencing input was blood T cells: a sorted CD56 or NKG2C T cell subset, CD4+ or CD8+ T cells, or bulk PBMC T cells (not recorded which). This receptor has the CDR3 CASSTPWGNYEQYF.